A single T cell receptor beta chain is shown here with its context. Its antigen is not yet known. Base qualities are not provided; no much larger clone lies one nucleotide away. The entry originates in a study of blood T cell repertoires in COVID-19 (dated by TCRdb to 2018 to 2021). With regard to the full study: Collaborator samples came from the United States, Italy and Spain and covered acute and convalescent phases of COVID-19. The prospective study material was composed of cDNA or gDNA derived from T cells, B-cell-depleted T cells, or PBMCs. Subjects who had been exposed to COVID-19, were actively infected with it, or had recovered from it provided the deeply sampled blood TCRbeta repertoires that made up the dataset. A freely available public database, intended as a resource for researchers studying the immune response to SARS-CoV-2, is where the repertoires were released. Samples were obtained from the ongoing ImmuneRACE study (first 160 participants) and from approximately 1,200 subjects provided by 6 global collaborators. Nearly every sample came with metadata listing a de-identified subject ID, COVID-19 status, age in years and sex. Where HLA class I and class II types were available, the types were taken from metadata supplied by the sample provider, not from assay-based typing.

The immunoSEQ Assay, a bias-controlled multiplex PCR, was used to amplify TCRbeta CDR3 regions from genomic DNA. The paper's data handling went like this. Nucleated cell counts per sample were estimated from amplification of reference gene primers within the assay. To quantify the absolute abundance of each unique TCRbeta CDR3 rearrangement, sequence reads were collapsed and filtered. For each sample, productive Simpson clonality was calculated by taking the square root of Simpson's diversity index across productive rearrangements. TCRdb took over this immuneACCESS table, retaining in-frame rearrangements with V and J assigned. Such tables are incomplete; in checked studies, under half of the missing clones stem from an unresolved V gene, and the remainder is unexplained. V, J and clone size were drawn from that table, and D and trimming were deduced from the DNA. Recorded for this sample are roughly 230,000 clones; around 92% of them occurred a single time. The ten largest clones add up to roughly 4% of the sample.

Paper-wide results and their limitations: The quantity of clinical and demographic metadata differed by source and by participant and was supplied without curation.

Participants in the prospective study were aged roughly 18 to 90 years, lived in 24 United States geographic areas, and enrolled through a virtual design. Cohort assignment in the prospective study relied on participant-reported clinical history from a screening survey and a study questionnaire. In the prospective study, whole blood, serum and a nasopharyngeal or oropharyngeal swab were collected from each participant by mobile phlebotomists. Additional blood draws and questionnaires over an approximately two-month period could optionally be provided by prospective study participants. Before DNA extraction, prospective study blood samples were shipped either frozen or at room temperature. The CDR3 runs 16 amino acids, cysteine and phenylalanine included. Solely the CDR3 DNA is kept, with 48 bases framed from the first base. The germline V gene (reference sequence) sets CDR1 to SGHKS and CDR2 to YYEKEE. V was cut back by 4 bases and J by 0 bases, leaving a gap of 14 bases between them.

What was sequenced was PBMCs or T cells enriched from blood (not recorded which). The TCR originated in a woman in her 30s with acute COVID-19. The chain uses TRBV5-5 and TRBJ1-3; TRBD1 might be the D gene, on 5 matching bases. CDR3 region: CASSPQVQGSGNTIYF. The bases read TGTGCCAGCAGCCCACAGGTGCAAGGCTCTGGAAACACCATATATTTT.